The clone carrying this TCR beta chain was seen a handful of times. Its antigen is not known. Template material for amplifying TCR beta CDR3 regions consisted of RNA transcripts. The TCR CDR3 first-round RT-PCR relied on the HTBI primer set. TCRdb called the multiplex PCR reads again in MiXCR, with one record for every CDR3 protein. Counted here are some 300,000 distinct CDR3 sequences, around 17% occurring once; the ten biggest clones make up around 33%. The data originate from a study of T cells in Graves' hyperthyroidism and ophthalmopathy. Study information: Peripheral blood was obtained at initial diagnosis, preceding any treatment.

Study results and limitations: In the blood, most expanded thyroid clonotypes above 0.001 appeared as well. Ophthalmopathy, as predicted by the model, came a median 6.5 months after the prediction.

Per the germline V gene, CDR1 is SGHRS and CDR2 is YFSETQ. This CDR3 has 18 residues. Trimming at V came to 3 bases and at J to 2 bases, leaving 9 bases not matched to a gene. What was sequenced was blood. The chain couples TRBV5-1 to TRBJ2-3; 13 bases line up with TRBD2. The source is a young man with Graves' hyperthyroidism. The CDR3 is CASSWTSGSGGLTDTQYF. CDR3 bases: TGCGCCAGCAGCTGGACTAGCGGGAGTGGGGGACTCACAGATACGCAGTATTTT. Full variable domain (missing parts from reference TRBV5-1 and TRBJ2-3): KAGVTQTPRYLIKTRGQQVTLSCSPISGHRSVSWYQQTPGQGLQFLFEYFSETQRNKGNFPGRFSGRQFSNSRSEMNVSTLELGDSALYLCASSWTSGSGGLTDTQYFGPGTRLTVL.